The clone carrying this T cell receptor (beta chain) was seen a single time. Its specificity is not known. The data belong to a study of T cell responses to AZD1222 COVID-19 vaccine. Germline lookup yields CDR1 SGDLS and CDR2 YYNGEE. V was clipped by 1 base and J by 8 bases, with 12 bases between them. The CDR3 covers 13 residues. Profiling relied on immunoSEQ multiplex PCR, and the TCRdb table lists in-frame clones only, not all of them. The sample lists about 210,000 clones; roughly 92% were seen once. Study-wide results and limits: Females made up more of the donors, who were largely white British, and clonal diversity may have come out too low.

This sequence originates from an adult in good health. Source: peripheral blood, taken on day 0 of AZD1222 vaccination. The J gene is TRBJ1-2, the V gene TRBV9, with no clear D. CDR3 DNA: TGTGCCAGCAGCGTAAATCTGGGAACCGGCTACACCTTC. Protein: CASSVNLGTGYTF.